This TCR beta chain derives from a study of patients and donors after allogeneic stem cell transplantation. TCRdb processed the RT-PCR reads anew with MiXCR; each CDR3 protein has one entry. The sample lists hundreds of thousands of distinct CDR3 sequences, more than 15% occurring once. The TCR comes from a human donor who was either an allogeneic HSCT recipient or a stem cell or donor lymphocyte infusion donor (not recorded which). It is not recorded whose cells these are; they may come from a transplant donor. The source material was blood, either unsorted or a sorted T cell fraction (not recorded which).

CDR3 DNA sequence: TGTGCCAGCAGTTTTATATTCTACACTGAAGCTTTCTTT. Amino acid sequence: CASSFIFYTEAFF. The chain joins TRBV7-9 to TRBJ1-1; no firm D call. With 6 bases removed from V and 3 bases from J, the gap between germline ends came to 11 bases. This CDR3 spans 13 amino acids. Germline V gene sequence: CDR1 SEHNR, CDR2 FQNEAQ (reference sequence).